Listed below are T cell receptor beta chains from one sample, sequenced in a study of early T cells in non-severe SARS-CoV-2 infection. TCRdb reanalysed the 5' RACE reads using MiXCR and keeps one entry per CDR3 protein. The sample shows tens of thousands of distinct CDR3 sequences, 20% to 25% of them seen only once. Sequences were derived from whole blood, sampled at baseline. These receptors were obtained from an adult who was a healthcare worker with PCR-confirmed SARS-CoV-2 infection or an uninfected control (not recorded which). The CDR3 runs from the conserved cysteine through the conserved F or W. The D gene is left open where the match is weak. Only some rows state a clone size, as once, few, many or a class for expanded clones.

D	length	size	V	J	CDR3	DNA
-	10	few	TRBV29-1	TRBJ1-2	CSVDVPDYTF	TGCAGCGTTGATGTGCCTGACTACACCTTC
-	16	-	TRBV18	TRBJ2-7	CASSPGFSGAGYEQYF	TGTGCCAGCTCACCAGGTTTCAGCGGAGCAGGTTACGAGCAGTACTTC
-	13	-	TRBV3-1	TRBJ1-1	CASSHGRGTEAFF	TGTGCCAGCAGCCATGGACGGGGCACTGAAGCTTTCTTT
-	13	many	TRBV5-4	TRBJ1-3	CASSNNAGNTIYF	TGTGCCAGCAGCAATAACGCCGGTAACACCATATATTTT
-	16	-	TRBV7-8	TRBJ2-7	CASSLRGSLSMYEQYF	TGTGCCAGCAGCTTAAGGGGCTCGCTGTCTATGTACGAGCAGTACTTC
TRBD2	14	few	TRBV20-1	TRBJ2-3	CSAYSGGPTDTQYF	TGCAGTGCCTACAGCGGGGGGCCCACAGATACGCAGTATTTT
-	13	-	TRBV12-3/TRBV12-4	TRBJ2-3	CASSTGFLDTQYF	TGTGCCAGCAGTACAGGGTTCCTGGATACGCAGTATTTT
-	12	once	TRBV24-1	TRBJ2-1	CATSDWGNEQFF	TGTGCCACCAGCGACTGGGGCAATGAGCAGTTCTTC
-	13	-	TRBV5-1	TRBJ2-7	CASSPPSSNEQYF	TGCGCCAGCAGTCCCCCCTCCTCGAACGAGCAGTACTTC
-	12	-	TRBV3-1	TRBJ1-5	CASSQGGQPQHF	TGTGCCAGCAGCCAAGGGGGGCAGCCCCAGCATTTT
-	13	few	TRBV3-1	TRBJ2-7	CASSQGPGYEQYF	TGTGCCAGCAGCCAAGGTCCGGGCTACGAGCAGTACTTC
TRBD2	15	-	TRBV7-2	TRBJ2-1	CASSLSLAGGYEQFF	TGTGCCAGCAGCTTATCCCTAGCGGGGGGGTATGAGCAGTTCTTC
-	13	medium-sized	TRBV7-9	TRBJ2-1	CASSSSTSNEQFF	TGTGCCAGCAGTTCCTCGACTAGTAATGAGCAGTTCTTC
-	12	many	TRBV20-1	TRBJ1-6	CSARDEHSPLHF	TGCAGTGCTAGAGATGAACATTCACCCCTCCACTTT